Here is one T cell receptor beta chain with its context. This clone was observed at least ten times. What this receptor recognizes is not known. The CDR3 end lies 3 residues beyond the end of the read and is filled in from the germline J gene. The sample is drawn from a study of T cell clonality in common variable immunodeficiency (dated by TCRdb to the mid-2010s). Most of the CVID patients and most of the healthy controls were of Caucasian heritage. Heparinized peripheral whole blood samples of roughly 5 to 9 ml were obtained from each donor. Genomic DNA from adults with common variable immune deficiency (CVID) and from healthy adult controls was used to sequence TCRbeta CDR3 repertoires. The control group comprised about 22 healthy adult volunteers, about 12 female and about 10 male, aged about 23 to 75 years with a mean age of roughly 34. To isolate peripheral blood mononuclear cells, diluted blood was subjected to density centrifugation over Hypaque 1077 or Ficoll-Paque. Genomic DNA was obtained from unsorted mononuclear cells through either Qiagen column purification or a centrifugation-based method.

The investigation overall reported the following: Patient heterogeneity within the CVID cohort put limits on correlating repertoire features with clinical complications. Despite equal DNA input, controls averaged roughly 80,000 unique sequences per sample versus around 32,000 in CVID samples. CVID subjects shared fewer TCRbeta clones with each other than healthy controls did (p < 0.0001). Increased TCRbeta clonality was found in CVID subjects compared with healthy controls (t-test p = 0.018), with the increase being most characteristic of about a third of subjects. CVID TCRbeta sequences were reported to have fewer deletions and N-nucleotide insertions and to lack highly modified clones with 13 or more V deletions. It was noted by the authors that sequencing of the repertoires of T cell subpopulations would be needed to clarify the cause of the increased clonality in CVID.

CDR1 SGHVS and CDR2 FQNEAQ are derived from the germline V gene. Including cysteine and phenylalanine, the CDR3 has 14 amino acids. Only the CDR3 bases that were read are kept: 33 of them, in frame from base 1. Trimming costs V 1 base and J 5 bases, and their ends lie 11 bases apart. Equivalent amounts of genomic DNA from CVID and control samples were used as sequencing input. For every sample, a 60 bp segment covering the rearranged TCRbeta CDR3 region was amplified and then sequenced. The immunoSEQ assay, a bias-corrected multiplex PCR with high-throughput sequencing, was employed for TCRbeta amplification. Processing in the source paper ran as follows. Every unique nucleotide sequence was considered a clone and was annotated with V, D and J genes, copy number and frequency. Sequences were labeled productive if in frame, and non-productive if out of frame or containing stop codons. As previously described, clonality was calculated on the basis of Shannon's entropy. The predicted amino acid sequences of productive clones were used to derive the mean CDR3 Kyte-Doolittle hydropathy. The R hclust function was used to hierarchically cluster scaled V gene usage with Manhattan distance and complete linkage. To assess clone sharing by CDR3 amino acid sequence, 12 repertoires per group were resampled over 100 rounds. The repertoires were searched for some 70 published EBV-specific TCRbeta sequences and 245 published CMV-specific TCRbeta sequences. Analysis left out a couple of CVID samples that produced under 10,000 sequences, so fewer than 55 CVID repertoires remained. This immuneACCESS table, as held by TCRdb, lists in-frame sequences with V and J called but not all clones. Of the missing ones, under half trace to an unresolved V gene in checked studies; the others have no known cause. That table is the source of V, J and clone size, and D and trimming were worked out from the DNA. The sample has 40,000 to 60,000 clones on record, with no singletons. The ten largest make up 1.8% of the sample.

Specimen: peripheral blood mononuclear cells. The source of this sequence is a person aged 18 to 70 in good health. In this chain, TRBV7-8 is recombined with TRBJ2-5; TRBD2 is possibly the D segment (5 matching bases). Partial CDR3 DNA: TGTGCCAGCAGCTTAGTGAGGGCAGTTGAGACC. This yields the protein CASSLVRAVET. The complete CDR3 reads CASSLVRAVETQYF.